This T cell receptor (beta chain) is drawn from a study of T cell changes during pregnancy in multiple sclerosis. Produced via immunoSEQ multiplex PCR; TCRdb's table is partial and in-frame only. The repertoire holds 60,000 to 90,000 clones, with about nine tenths as singletons. This clone has just one count. The sample was peripheral blood, taken before pregnancy. The receptor was derived from a female donor with multiple sclerosis, enrolled in a pregnancy study.

Here the CDR3 reads CASSVGIRGTGGVNTEAFF. The CDR3, as DNA: TGTGCCAGCAGCGTAGGTATTCGAGGGACAGGGGGCGTGAACACTGAAGCTTTCTTT. The chain is built from TRBV9 and TRBJ1-1, with 12 bases identical to TRBD1. V was clipped by 0 bases and J by 0 bases; unmatched bases: 9. Germline lookup yields CDR1 SGDLS and CDR2 YYNGEE. The CDR3 runs 19 residues.